This TCR beta chain was observed in a study of vaccination and CD4 T cells after COVID-19. Overall study context: The authors used overlapping spike peptides from SARS-CoV-2, HCoV-NL63, HCoV-OC43 and HCoV-229E to stimulate cells.

An Oncomine TCR Beta short-read assay was used to sequence the DNA from cultured CD4+ T cells. TCRdb recomputed calls from the PCR reads with MiXCR, one row per CDR3 protein. Altogether 15,000 to 20,000 distinct CDR3 sequences are present, 40% to 55% being singletons, with the ten largest covering about an eighth. Specified treatment: roughly 10-day PBMC culture with coronavirus spike peptide pools or control peptides (ViraFEST assay). This clonotype was counted only a few times. As yet, its antigen is unknown. V lost 1 base to trimming and J lost 5 bases, with 10 bases between them. The CDR3 is 14 amino acids. Germline-derived CDR1 and CDR2 are SGHAT and FQNNGV.

The sequence was collected from a human donor who had recovered from COVID-19. The chain carries TRBV11-2 and TRBJ2-3, with D unclear. The sequenced sample consisted of CD4+ T cells from blood, cultured in vitro. The CDR3 DNA is TGTGCCAGCAGCTTAGGTAACACCGAAGATACGCAGTATTTT. Translating gives CASSLGNTEDTQYF. Full variable domain (outside the CDR3, taken from reference TRBV11-2 and TRBJ2-3): EAGVAQSPRYKIIEKRQSVAFWCNPISGHATLYWYQQILGQGPKLLIQFQNNGVVDDSQLPKDRFSAERLKGVDSTLKIQPAKLEDSAVYLCASSLGNTEDTQYFGPGTRLTVL.